This TCR beta chain was sequenced for a study of T cell responses to AZD1222 COVID-19 vaccine. Study conclusions and caveats: At study baseline, merely more than 5 AZD1222 recipients were seropositive. Spike-specific TCR repertoires showed rising breadth and depth after two AZD1222 doses.

Of note for this clone: Its antigen is still unknown.

This CDR3 region has 16 residues. V gave up 6 bases and J gave up 4 bases; unmatched junction bases: 10. Germline assignment: CDR1 LGHNT and CDR2 FRNRAP. Assay: immunoSEQ multiplex PCR; the TCRdb copy retains only in-frame clones and omits some. The table records 150,000 to 200,000 clones, roughly 88% of them present only once. This rearrangement joins TRBV12-5 to TRBJ1-2; 11 nucleotides align to TRBD1. The sequence came from an adult who received the AZD1222 COVID-19 vaccine. Sequences were derived from peripheral blood, sampled 28 days after the second AZD1222 dose. The CDR3 sequence is CASGRNVGQGVYGYTF. CDR3 sequence (DNA): TGTGCTAGTGGACGAAACGTGGGACAGGGGGTCTATGGCTACACCTTC. The complete variable domain, with remaining parts taken from reference TRBV12-5 and TRBJ1-2, reads DARVTQTPRHKVTEMGQEVTMRCQPILGHNTVFWYRQTMMQGLELLAYFRNRAPLDDSGMPKDRFSAEMPDATLATLKIQPSEPRDSAVYFCASGRNVGQGVYGYTFGSGTRLTVV.